These 9 T cell receptor beta chains came from one sample sequenced in a study of cytomegalovirus exposure and HLA in healthy donors. PCR used 60 Vbeta primers and 13 Jbeta primers. Repertoires were generated with immunoSEQ multiplex PCR, while TCRdb's copy carries only in-frame clones and drops some. The table includes about 150,000 clones, around 84% detected once. The specimen sequenced was PBMCs. These receptors came from a boy younger than 10 in good health and CMV-seronegative.

The rearrangement uses TRBV27 and TRBJ2-2, with a weak D call TRBD1 (6 bases). Per germline, CDR1 MNHEY and CDR2 SMNVEV (reference sequence). V lost 4 bases and J lost 2, with 17 bases in between. The CDR3 sequence is 17 residues long. CDR3 sequence reads: CASSSPPTGANTGELFF. The CDR3 nucleotides are TGTGCCAGCAGTTCCCCCCCGACAGGCGCCAACACCGGGGAGCTGTTTTTT.

This clone was recorded once. The V and J genes are TRBV27 and TRBJ1-5; D not certain. CDR1 is MNHEY and CDR2 is SMNVEV in the germline V gene (reference sequence). This CDR3 has 15 amino acids. The V gene lost 5 bases and the J gene lost 0 bases, with 11 bases spanning the gap. The CDR3, as DNA: TGTGCCAGCAGTCTCGCGGGGTTTAGCAATCAGCCCCAGCATTTT. The encoded protein is CASSLAGFSNQPQHF.

V is TRBV4-1 and J is TRBJ2-1, with D tentatively TRBD2 (6 bases). Germline V gene data show CDR1 as MGHRA and CDR2 as YSYEKL. This CDR3 is 13 amino acids long. Here the CDR3 DNA reads TGCGCTTCGGGGCAGGAGGGCCGCAATGAGCAGTTCTTC. It translates to CASGQEGRNEQFF.

The J gene is TRBJ2-7, the V gene TRBV6-4; TRBD2 aligns across 7 bases. Germline V gene data show CDR1 as MRHNA and CDR2 as SNTAGT. This CDR3 contains 14 residues. V trimming: 5 bases; J trimming: 2 bases; junction bases outside the gene matches: 6. This chain's CDR3 is CASSQIAGPYEQYF. The CDR3 DNA sequence: TGTGCCAGCAGTCAGATAGCGGGCCCCTACGAGCAGTACTTC.

This chain connects TRBV6-1 to TRBJ2-2; 9 bases align to TRBD1. The CDR3 is 14 residues long. Germline V gene data show CDR1 as MNHNS and CDR2 as SASEGT. The V and J ends lost 7 bases and 3 bases, in that order; junction bases with no gene match: 3. The CDR3 loop reads CASKRQGDTGELFF. CDR3 nucleotides: TGTGCCAGCAAGCGACAGGGGGACACCGGGGAGCTGTTTTTT.

The chain links TRBV13 to TRBJ2-7; TRBD2 is a possible D gene (5 bases). This CDR3 region has 14 residues. V was shortened by 0 bases and J by 2 bases, with 8 bases between the two germline ends. Per the germline V gene, CDR1 is PRHDT and CDR2 is FYEKMQ (reference sequence). The CDR3 loop reads CASSLGDSTYEQYF. Here the CDR3 DNA reads TGTGCCAGCAGCTTAGGGGACTCTACCTACGAGCAGTACTTC. Combining the CDR3 with reference TRBV13 and TRBJ2-7 gives the whole variable domain AAGVIQSPRHLIKEKRETATLKCYPIPRHDTVYWYQQGPGQDPQFLISFYEKMQSDKGSIPDRFSAQQFSDYHSELNMSSLELGDSALYFCASSLGDSTYEQYFGPGTRLTVT.

V usage is TRBV19 and J usage is TRBJ2-1; D is possibly TRBD2 (7 bases). Trimming pared 5 bases from V and 5 bases from J, leaving 10 bases between. The germline V gene has CDR1 LNHDA and CDR2 SQIVND (reference sequence). The CDR3 is 13 residues long. This chain's CDR3 is CASSLGGHNEQFF. DNA of the CDR3: TGTGCCAGTAGTCTCGGGGGGCACAATGAGCAGTTCTTC.

This clone occurred once. This rearrangement joins TRBV7-9 to TRBJ2-1, with D tentatively TRBD1 (5 bases). The CDR3 runs to 15 residues. The germline V gene has CDR1 SEHNR and CDR2 FQNEAQ (reference sequence). The V end was cut by 5 bases, the J end by 8 bases, with 19 bases between. CDR3 sequence (DNA): TGTGCCAGCAGCCCACTCACCTGGGGCAGGGATGAGCAGTTCTTC. Its protein is CASSPLTWGRDEQFF.

The chain carries TRBV6-1 and TRBJ1-2; D ambiguous. Germline CDR1 is MNHNS and CDR2 is SASEGT. This CDR3 is built from 14 residues. V lost 2 bases, J lost 1 base, and 8 bases lay in between. CDR3 loop: CASSEMRGNYGYTF. The CDR3 nucleotides read TGTGCCAGCAGTGAAATGCGGGGTAACTATGGCTACACCTTC.